The 4 T cell receptor beta chains presented below share a single source sample, sequenced in a study of PD-1 blockade in classical Hodgkin lymphoma. Time point of the sample: cycle 4 day 1 (C4D1), after 6 weeks of nivolumab. Every patient had relapsed following autologous stem cell transplantation, and cohorts differed in brentuximab vedotin exposure. Clones were sequenced by immunoSEQ multiplex PCR, and TCRdb holds only the in-frame ones, with some missing. In the table there are about 64,000 clones, approximately 92% of which are singletons. Source: peripheral blood mononuclear cells (PBMCs), taken before the fourth cycle of nivolumab. The source of these receptors is a human donor with classical Hodgkin lymphoma.

This sequence joins TRBV5-5 and TRBJ1-5; 12 nucleotides align to TRBD1. J gave up 6 bases and V 3 bases, and 4 bases lay outside the gene matches. Germline CDR1 reads SGHKS; CDR2 reads YYEKEE (reference sequence). The CDR3 spans 15 residues. The CDR3 coding sequence is TGTGCCAGCAGCTGGGGACAGGGGGCCGGTCAGCCCCAGCATTTT. Translated: CASSWGQGAGQPQHF.

A single count supports this clone. V and J are TRBV5-4 and TRBJ2-5; either TRBD1 or TRBD2 may fit D (5 bases each). CDR1 SGHNT and CDR2 YYREEE come from the germline V gene (reference sequence). The CDR3 is 15 residues long. V was pared by 4 bases and J by 4 bases, with 17 bases between. In DNA, the CDR3 is TGTGCCAGCAGCCCCAGTGGGGGAGTCGGAGAGACCCAGTACTTC. Protein: CASSPSGGVGETQYF.

The rearrangement joins TRBV4-2 to TRBJ2-3, with 12 bases aligning to TRBD2. The germline V gene has CDR1 LGHNA and CDR2 YNFKEQ. The CDR3 totals 17 residues. The junction had 8 bases not matched to a gene; V was cut back by 1 base and J by 6 bases. In DNA, the CDR3 is TGTGCCAGCAGCCAAGGTCCCCTAGCGGGAGGGCCGGATACGCAGTATTTT. The encoded protein is CASSQGPLAGGPDTQYF.

This clone was picked up one time. The chain employs TRBV28 and TRBJ2-1; 9 positions agree with TRBD2. CDR1 is MDHEN, CDR2 SYDVKM, per germline. The V segment lost 6 bases and the J segment 3 bases; nucleotides outside the gene matches: 9. CDR3 length: 16 amino acids. DNA for the CDR3: TGTGCCAGCAGCTCCATTAGCGGGAGAGACTACAATGAGCAGTTCTTC. Translation gives CASSSISGRDYNEQFF.